A single sample is the source of the 16 T cell receptor beta chains below, sequenced in a study of blood T cell repertoires in COVID-19. The assay was immunoSEQ multiplex PCR, and TCRdb's table has in-frame clones only and misses some. Found here are approximately 89,000 clones, over 60% of them singletons; the top ten hold roughly 53%. Sequences were obtained from peripheral blood. These receptors all come from a human donor in a cohort sampled during active COVID-19.

The chain combines TRBV28 with TRBJ2-7, with D perhaps TRBD1 (6 bases). Germline V CDR1 and CDR2: MDHEN, SYDVKM. The CDR3 spans 15 residues. V was pared by 6 bases and J by 5 bases, with 20 bases between. CDR3 nucleotide sequence: TGTGCCAGCAGGACAGACAGGCTCGGGCGGAACGAGCAGTACTTC. This encodes CASRTDRLGRNEQYF. The whole variable domain, remainder taken from reference TRBV28 and TRBJ2-7, is DVKVTQSSRYLVKRTGEKVFLECVQDMDHENMFWYRQDPGLGLRLIYFSYDVKMKEKGDIPEGYSVSREKKERFSLILESASTNQTSMYLCASRTDRLGRNEQYFGPGTRLTVT.

The V call is TRBV5-4, the J call TRBJ2-5; no reliable D call. CDR3 length: 13 residues. Trimming took 4 bases from V and 5 from J, leaving 12 bases between them. CDR1 and CDR2 from the germline V gene are SGHNT and YYREEE (reference sequence). Written as DNA, the CDR3 is TGTGCCAGCAGCCCCCCGGGTTGGGAGACCCAGTACTTC. It yields the protein CASSPPGWETQYF.

The chain carries TRBV7-3 and TRBJ1-1; D uncertain. The V end lost 1 base, the J end lost 3 bases, and 6 bases lay between the germline ends. CDR1 and CDR2 from the germline V gene are SGHTA and FQGTGA. This CDR3 is 13 amino acids long. The CDR3 bases are TGTGCCAGCAGCTTAATGAGGGACACTGAAGCTTTCTTT. Protein product: CASSLMRDTEAFF.

The V call is TRBV6-2 or TRBV6-3, the J call TRBJ1-5; D gene uncertain. CDR3 length: 13 amino acids. Trimming shortened V by 4 bases and J by 7 bases, and 11 bases separated the two germline ends. Germline lookup yields CDR1 MNHEY and CDR2 SVGEGT. CDR3 DNA: TGTGCCAGCAGTTTTTATATCGGGCAGCCCCAGCATTTT. As protein: CASSFYIGQPQHF.

This clone is a singleton in its sample. This chain connects TRBV30 to TRBJ2-7; the match to TRBD2 covers 8 bases. The CDR3 covers 14 residues. The V gene end was trimmed by 0 bases and the J gene end by 3 bases; junction bases not matched to a gene: 4. Germline-derived CDR1 and CDR2 are GTSNPN and SVGIG (reference sequence). The chain's CDR3 is CAWSVHSGIYEQYF. CDR3 in DNA: TGTGCCTGGAGTGTACATAGCGGGATCTACGAGCAGTACTTC.

The V gene is TRBV19, the J gene TRBJ2-3; a weak D match, TRBD2 (6 bases). In germline, CDR1 is LNHDA, CDR2 SQIVND (reference sequence). The V gene lost 6 bases and the J gene lost 0 bases, with 10 bases spanning the gap. The CDR3 sequence is 14 residues long. CDR3 nucleotides: TGTGCCAGTAGCAACCGGGGGAGCACAGATACGCAGTATTTT. This translates into CASSNRGSTDTQYF.

This sequence joins TRBV4-3 and TRBJ2-3, with 7 bases fitting TRBD2. Germline CDR1 reads LGHNA; CDR2 reads YSLEER. The CDR3 contains 18 residues. With 0 bases clipped from V and 0 bases from J, the junction kept 9 bases outside the gene matches. CDR3 amino acids: CASSQERLAETSTDTQYF. The CDR3 DNA reads TGCGCCAGCAGCCAAGAGAGGCTAGCGGAGACTAGCACAGATACGCAGTATTTT.

The chain recombines TRBV7-2 with TRBJ2-7; possible D gene TRBD1, 5 bases. This CDR3 has 16 amino acids. Germline CDR1 SGHTA, CDR2 FQGNSA. Trimming pared 1 base from V and 0 bases from J, leaving 13 bases between. The CDR3 spells CASSLDGARPSYEQYF. DNA of the CDR3: TGTGCCAGCAGCTTAGATGGGGCCAGACCCTCCTACGAGCAGTACTTC.

In nucleotides, the CDR3 is TGCGCCAGCAGCCACCCGAGGAGACCCACCGGGGAGCTGTTTTTT. Translated: CASSHPRRPTGELFF. The rearrangement links TRBV4-1 to TRBJ2-2; no reliable D call. There are 15 residues in the CDR3. Germline CDR1 reads MGHRA; CDR2 reads YSYEKL. Trimming pared 3 bases from V and 4 bases from J, leaving 12 bases between.

This chain connects TRBV9 to TRBJ2-5, with 9 bases identical to TRBD1. The CDR3 totals 16 residues. Unmatched junction bases numbered 12, after V lost 4 bases and J lost 5 bases. Germline V gene lookup returns CDR1 SGDLS and CDR2 YYNGEE. The CDR3 DNA sequence: TGTGCCAGCAGCCCGACCGACAGGGGGACGACGGAGACCCAGTACTTC. It codes for CASSPTDRGTTETQYF.

The V and J genes are TRBV28 and TRBJ1-5; tentatively, D is TRBD1 (6 bases). Germline CDR1 MDHEN, CDR2 SYDVKM. The CDR3 spans 17 residues. V dropped 6 bases and J dropped 2 bases, with 20 bases sitting between them. In DNA form, the CDR3 reads TGTGCCAGCAGCAATCCGGTAGGACAGCGAGGCAATCAGCCCCAGCATTTT. Translating gives CASSNPVGQRGNQPQHF.

The gene calls are TRBV4-1 and TRBJ2-7, with D unresolved. The V end lost 1 base, the J end lost 1 base, and 5 bases lay between the germline ends. Germline V gene data show CDR1 as MGHRA and CDR2 as YSYEKL. The CDR3 has 13 residues. The CDR3: CASSQGRSYEQYF. CDR3 coding DNA: TGCGCCAGCAGCCAAGGTCGGTCCTACGAGCAGTACTTC.

J is TRBJ2-7 and V is TRBV4-1, with 9 bases matching TRBD2. The trim removed 1 base at V and 1 base at J, leaving 5 bases unmatched. Germline lookup yields CDR1 MGHRA and CDR2 YSYEKL. The CDR3 sequence is 16 residues long. In nucleotides, the CDR3 is TGCGCCAGCAGCCAAGGACTAGCGGTAGCGTCCTACGAGCAGTACTTC. It encodes CASSQGLAVASYEQYF.

The chain couples TRBV5-1 to TRBJ2-1; no firm D call. The CDR3 totals 12 residues. The germline V gene has CDR1 SGHRS and CDR2 YFSETQ. Trimming removed 5 bases from V and 8 bases from J, with 11 bases in between. The CDR3 loop is CASRESGDEQFF. For the CDR3, the DNA is TGCGCCAGCAGGGAATCGGGTGATGAGCAGTTCTTC.

The rearrangement links TRBV19 to TRBJ2-1; 8 bases line up with TRBD1. Germline CDR1 and CDR2: LNHDA and SQIVND (reference sequence). Trimming at V came to 3 bases and at J to 6 bases, leaving 1 base not matched to a gene. The CDR3 spans 13 residues. The CDR3 spells CASSIGTGNEQFF. The CDR3 DNA follows: TGTGCCAGTAGTATTGGGACAGGCAATGAGCAGTTCTTC.

This clone has more than one count but fewer than ten. This chain uses TRBV5-4 with TRBJ2-7, with 10 bases that match TRBD1. Germline CDR1 SGHNT, CDR2 YYREEE (reference sequence). The trim removed 5 bases at V and 2 bases at J, leaving 4 bases unmatched. This CDR3 is 14 amino acids long. In DNA, the CDR3 is TGTGCCAGCAGGAGGGACAGGGGTACCTACGAGCAGTACTTC. Amino acids: CASRRDRGTYEQYF.